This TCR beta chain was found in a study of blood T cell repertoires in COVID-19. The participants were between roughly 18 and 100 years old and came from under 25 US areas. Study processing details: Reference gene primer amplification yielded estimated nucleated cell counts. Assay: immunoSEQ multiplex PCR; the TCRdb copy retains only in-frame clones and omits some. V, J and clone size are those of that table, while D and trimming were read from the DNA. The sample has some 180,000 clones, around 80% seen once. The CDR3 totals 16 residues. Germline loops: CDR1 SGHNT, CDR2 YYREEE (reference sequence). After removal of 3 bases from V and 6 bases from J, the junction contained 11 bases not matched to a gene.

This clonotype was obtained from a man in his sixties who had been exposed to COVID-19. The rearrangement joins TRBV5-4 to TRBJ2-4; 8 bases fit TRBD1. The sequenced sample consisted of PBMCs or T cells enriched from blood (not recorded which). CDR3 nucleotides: TGTGCCAGCAGCTCCAGAGGGCAGGGGGCCGCAAACATTCAGTACTTC. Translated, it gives CASSSRGQGAANIQYF.